Below, 30 T cell receptor beta chains from the same sample are listed, as sequenced in a study of blood T cell repertoires in COVID-19. Method: immunoSEQ multiplex PCR; TCRdb's copy keeps in-frame clones and lacks some. The profile covers about 410,000 clones, with approximately 90% appearing a single time and under 2% taken by the ten largest. The specimen was peripheral blood. The receptors were sampled from a middle-aged woman with COVID-19, enrolled during active disease.

The gene calls are TRBV7-8 and TRBJ1-3; 9 nucleotides agree with TRBD1. CDR1 and CDR2 from the germline V gene are SGHVS and FQNEAQ. V lost 5 bases and J lost 4; bases outside the gene matches: 6. This CDR3 spans 15 amino acids. The chain's CDR3 is CASSRDRARGNTIYF. The CDR3 coding sequence is TGTGCCAGCAGCCGGGACAGGGCGCGCGGAAACACCATATATTTT.

This chain uses TRBV27 with TRBJ1-2; 7 bases align to TRBD1. Per germline, CDR1 MNHEY and CDR2 SMNVEV (reference sequence). The CDR3 spans 13 residues. With 1 base clipped from V and 8 bases from J, the junction kept 4 bases outside the gene matches. CDR3 DNA sequence: TGTGCCAGCAGTTTATTGACAGGGTACGGCTACACCTTC. Its protein is CASSLLTGYGYTF.

The V and J genes are TRBV5-1 and TRBJ1-2; 7 nucleotides match TRBD1. In germline, CDR1 is SGHRS, CDR2 YFSETQ. This CDR3 spans 13 amino acids. Trimming removed 4 bases from V and 8 bases from J; junction bases left unmatched: 8. The CDR3 DNA follows: TGCGCCAGCAGCGGGGGACAGAACGGGGGCTACACCTTC. This gives the protein CASSGGQNGGYTF.

The chain uses TRBV6-5 and TRBJ1-1; no clear D. This CDR3 is built from 14 residues. The ends were cut back, 0 bases at V and 1 base at J, with 6 bases in the middle. Looked up from germline, CDR1 is MNHEY and CDR2 is SVGAGI. CDR3: CASSYSSTNTEAFF. DNA of the CDR3: TGTGCCAGCAGTTACTCGAGCACGAACACTGAAGCTTTCTTT.

J is TRBJ2-1 and V is TRBV30; possible D gene TRBD1, 5 bases. The CDR3 contains 12 residues. Germline V gene sequence: CDR1 GTSNPN, CDR2 SVGIG (reference sequence). Trimming removed 1 base at V and 8 bases at J, with 9 bases between. Here the CDR3 DNA reads TGTGCCTGGAGTGCAAGGGGTGATGAGCAGTTCTTC. This sequence encodes CAWSARGDEQFF.

The CDR3 DNA reads as TGTGCCAGCAGTACCCGACAGGGGGTCACCTTCAGCACTGAAGCTTTCTTT. Amino acid sequence: CASSTRQGVTFSTEAFF. This chain connects TRBV28 to TRBJ1-1; 9 nucleotides align to TRBD1. Germline values: CDR1 MDHEN, CDR2 SYDVKM. The ends lost 5 bases at V and 4 bases at J; junction bases unmatched: 14. The CDR3 has 17 residues.

Comment on this clone: The identical CDR3 is also encoded by other nucleotide sequences in the sample. This sequence joins TRBV28 and TRBJ1-2; unclear D gene. The germline gives CDR1 MDHEN, CDR2 SYDVKM. The CDR3 loop spans 12 amino acids. Trimming stripped 6 bases from V and 2 bases from J, with 7 bases between. CDR3 residues: CASRTGNYGYTF. CDR3 nucleotides: TGTGCCAGCAGGACGGGGAACTATGGCTACACCTTC.

V and J are TRBV18 and TRBJ1-1; D uncertain. CDR1 and CDR2 (germline): KGHSH, LQKENI. This CDR3 is built from 13 residues. Trimming cost V 3 bases and J 6 bases, with 11 bases left between them. CDR3 residues: CASSPTSTAEAFF. The CDR3 region has the DNA TGTGCCAGCTCACCCACTTCAACAGCTGAAGCTTTCTTT.

The count of this clone is one. The CDR3 here is CASSETGQFNYGYTF. CDR3 nucleotide sequence: TGTGCCAGCAGTGAAACGGGACAGTTTAACTATGGCTACACCTTC. This rearrangement joins TRBV6-1 to TRBJ1-2; 7 bases match TRBD1. CDR3 length: 15 amino acids. The trim removed 2 bases at V and 1 base at J, leaving 4 bases unmatched. The germline gives CDR1 MNHNS, CDR2 SASEGT.

V is TRBV5-5 and J is TRBJ1-6; D not resolved. In germline, CDR1 is SGHKS, CDR2 YYEKEE (reference sequence). V lost 4 bases and J lost 5, with 10 bases in between. This CDR3 contains 14 residues. The CDR3: CASSRGVDNSPLHF. The CDR3 coding sequence is TGTGCCAGCAGCCGCGGGGTAGATAATTCACCCCTCCACTTT.

V and J are TRBV6-5 and TRBJ1-2, with D possibly TRBD1 on 5 matching bases. CDR1 and CDR2 (germline): MNHEY, SVGAGI. This CDR3 region has 13 residues. The V gene lost 5 bases and the J gene lost 4 bases, with 11 bases spanning the gap. CDR3 nucleotides: TGTGCCAGCAGTACGGCAGGGTCCTATGGCTACACCTTC. It codes for CASSTAGSYGYTF.

This chain links TRBV6-5 with TRBJ1-2; TRBD1 matches at 9 bases. The germline V gene encodes CDR1 MNHEY and CDR2 SVGAGI. This CDR3 comprises 13 residues. V trimming: 6 bases; J trimming: 7 bases; junction bases outside the gene matches: 6. CDR3 bases: TGTGCCAGCAGCCGGGACAGGGTGGGTGGCTACACCTTC. Translating gives CASSRDRVGGYTF.

The CDR3 sequence: CASSLRPGGLYTGELFF. The CDR3 region has the DNA TGTGCCAGCAGTTTACGTCCGGGGGGGCTGTACACCGGGGAGCTGTTTTTT. This chain connects TRBV28 to TRBJ2-2; 8 nucleotides match TRBD2. The V segment lost 2 bases and the J segment 3 bases; nucleotides outside the gene matches: 8. This CDR3 has 17 amino acids. CDR1 is MDHEN, CDR2 SYDVKM, per germline.

The chain recombines TRBV20-1 with TRBJ1-5, with D tentatively TRBD1 (5 bases). The V gene lost 3 bases and the J gene lost 1 base, with 10 bases spanning the gap. In germline, CDR1 is DFQATT, CDR2 SNEGSKA (reference sequence). The CDR3 length is 14 residues. The DNA for the CDR3 is TGCAGTGCTAGTGGGGGGGGAAGCAATCAGCCCCAGCATTTT. This translates into CSASGGGSNQPQHF.

This sequence joins TRBV28 and TRBJ1-2; D is unresolved. V gave up 4 bases and J gave up 6 bases, with 9 bases separating them. Per germline, CDR1 MDHEN and CDR2 SYDVKM. The CDR3 extends over 12 amino acids. Here the CDR3 DNA reads TGTGCCAGCAGTTCCACAGCGGATGGCTACACCTTC. The encoded protein is CASSSTADGYTF.

The chain uses TRBV6-1 and TRBJ1-5; 7 bases are shared with TRBD1. V was clipped by 4 bases and J by 5 bases; unmatched bases: 11. CDR1 and CDR2 (germline): MNHNS, SASEGT. The CDR3 is 16 residues long. CDR3 DNA: TGTGCCAGCAGTGCGTCCACCGGGACAGTCGATCAGCCCCAGCATTTT. It specifies CASSASTGTVDQPQHF.

This clone was counted a few times. The chain links TRBV10-3 to TRBJ2-7, with 7 nucleotides matching TRBD1. The CDR3 runs to 14 residues. Germline loops: CDR1 ENHRY, CDR2 SYGVKD. V lost 5 bases and J lost 3; bases outside the gene matches: 7. The CDR3 DNA reads as TGTGCCATCAGTCCGGGACAGCAACTCTACGAGCAGTACTTC. Protein product: CAISPGQQLYEQYF.

J is TRBJ2-2 and V is TRBV6-5; no clear D. The CDR3 is 15 amino acids. Germline assignment: CDR1 MNHEY and CDR2 SVGAGI. Trimming cost V 2 bases and J 7 bases, with 14 bases left between them. The CDR3 is CASSYGVPFVGELFF. CDR3 sequence (DNA): TGTGCCAGCAGTTACGGAGTCCCGTTCGTCGGGGAGCTGTTTTTT.

The gene calls are TRBV5-8 and TRBJ1-5; no clear D gene. Trimming took off 1 base at V and 1 base at J, with 18 bases between the two ends. CDR1 and CDR2 (germline): SGHTS, YDEGEE. The CDR3 covers 18 residues. CDR3 bases: TGTGCCAGCAGCTTGTTTCGGGGTACGGGTGGCAGCAATCAGCCCCAGCATTTT. Translating it yields CASSLFRGTGGSNQPQHF.

This rearrangement joins TRBV28 to TRBJ1-1, with TRBD1 matching 7 bases. Germline CDR1 MDHEN, CDR2 SYDVKM. J lost 5 bases, V lost 5 bases, and 14 bases had no gene match. The CDR3 totals 16 residues. The DNA of the CDR3 is TGTGCCAGCAGTGTTTACAGGGGATTTAGGGAAACTGAAGCTTTCTTT. Encoded protein: CASSVYRGFRETEAFF.

J is TRBJ1-2 and V is TRBV5-8; D perhaps matches TRBD1 (5 bases). V lost 6 bases to trimming and J lost 4 bases, with 16 bases between them. The CDR3 runs 14 residues. Per the germline V gene, CDR1 is SGHTS and CDR2 is YDEGEE. This chain's CDR3 is CASTRKGLSYGYTF. In DNA, the CDR3 is TGTGCCAGCACCCGGAAGGGGCTGAGCTATGGCTACACCTTC.

This clone was observed a few times. V usage is TRBV7-9 and J usage is TRBJ1-3; D uncertain. The germline V gene encodes CDR1 SEHNR and CDR2 FQNEAQ (reference sequence). The CDR3 is 13 residues long. Trimming removed 3 bases at V and 0 bases at J, with 3 bases between. The CDR3 region has the DNA TGTGCCAGCAGCTTGGCCTCTGGAAACACCATATATTTT. It translates to CASSLASGNTIYF.

The chain joins TRBV6-5 to TRBJ2-7; 8 nucleotides align to TRBD1. The germline CDR1 and CDR2 sequences are MNHEY and SVGAGI. J gave up 4 bases and V 2 bases, and 4 bases lay outside the gene matches. CDR3 length: 14 residues. CDR3 region: CASSYRHRGYEQYF. The CDR3 DNA reads as TGTGCCAGCAGTTACAGGCACAGGGGGTACGAGCAGTACTTC.

The V call is TRBV4-3, the J call TRBJ2-7; 7 bases agree with TRBD1. Losses at the gene ends were 4 bases for V and 2 bases for J; bases not matched to a gene: 5. The CDR3 contains 14 residues. Germline CDR1 is LGHNA and CDR2 is YSLEER. In DNA, the CDR3 is TGCGCCAGCAGCCTGGGACAGACAACCTACGAGCAGTACTTC. It codes for CASSLGQTTYEQYF.

This clone is a singleton in its sample. The chain links TRBV3-1 (or the pseudogene TRBV3-2) to TRBJ1-2; D perhaps matches TRBD1 (5 bases). From germline, CDR1 is LGHDT and CDR2 YNNKEL (reference sequence). Trimming left V 7 bases short and J 3 bases short, with 15 bases between. The CDR3 is 14 residues long. CDR3 sequence reads: CASNWGGYDYGYTF. The DNA for the CDR3 is TGTGCCAGCAACTGGGGGGGATACGACTATGGCTACACCTTC.

The gene calls are TRBV4-3 and TRBJ2-7, with 10 bases matching TRBD2. CDR3 length: 16 residues. Looked up from germline, CDR1 is LGHNA and CDR2 is YSLEER. J gave up 1 base and V 3 bases, and 6 bases lay outside the gene matches. The chain's CDR3 is CASSHTSGVKSYEQYF. For the CDR3, the DNA is TGCGCCAGCAGCCATACTAGCGGGGTCAAGTCCTACGAGCAGTACTTC.

The rearrangement links TRBV5-4 to TRBJ1-4; tentatively, D is TRBD1 (5 bases). The CDR3 runs to 14 residues. Germline V gene sequence: CDR1 SGHNT, CDR2 YYREEE (reference sequence). Trimming shortened V by 0 bases and J by 6 bases, and 9 bases separated the two germline ends. CDR3 sequence (DNA): TGTGCCAGCAGCTTGGGCAGGGTGGATGAAAAACTGTTTTTT. It translates to CASSLGRVDEKLFF.

The rearrangement links TRBV7-2 to TRBJ1-5, with 10 bases that match TRBD1. CDR1 is SGHTA, CDR2 FQGNSA, per germline. The CDR3 covers 17 residues. J lost 3 bases, V lost 5 bases, and 10 bases had no gene match. For the CDR3, the DNA is TGTGCCAGCAGCCCAAAACCTGGACAGGGGGTCAATCAGCCCCAGCATTTT. Residues: CASSPKPGQGVNQPQHF.

The chain has TRBV7-6 and TRBJ2-3; 12 bases are a match to TRBD2. The length of the CDR3 is 16 residues. Germline V gene sequence: CDR1 SGHVS, CDR2 FNYEAQ. The ends lost 2 bases at V and 5 bases at J; junction bases unmatched: 5. The CDR3 sequence: CASSLLAGGSKDTQYF. The DNA for the CDR3 is TGTGCCAGCAGCTTACTAGCGGGGGGGTCAAAAGATACGCAGTATTTT.

This clone showed up just a few times. The chain couples TRBV7-3 to TRBJ1-1, with TRBD1 as a possible D gene (6 bases). Trimming removed 5 bases from V and 3 bases from J, with 10 bases in between. Germline V gene lookup returns CDR1 SGHTA and CDR2 FQGTGA. The CDR3 runs to 13 residues. Here the CDR3 reads CASSKQGYTEAFF. The CDR3 nucleotides read TGTGCCAGCAGCAAACAGGGCTACACTGAAGCTTTCTTT.